These 24 T cell receptor beta chains originate from one sample sequenced in a study of blood T cells in healthy people across ages. Together with a sample-barcoded 5' primer, a J-beta primer mix was included in a second PCR lasting about 7 to 11 cycles. TCRdb itself ran the 5' RACE reads through MiXCR, one entry per CDR3 protein. The table shows about 1.5 million distinct CDR3 sequences, with 35% to 45% occurring only once. The specimen was blood. The origin of the receptors is a woman between 18 and 29 years old in good health.

This chain links TRBV6-1 with TRBJ2-1, with 14 positions matching TRBD2. V shed 5 bases, J shed 9 bases, and the junction held 6 bases outside the gene matches. Germline assignment: CDR1 MNHNS and CDR2 SASEGT. The CDR3 runs to 15 residues. DNA of the CDR3: TGTGCCAGCAGTCGCCTGACTAGCGGGAGGGGTGAGCAGTTCTTC. It specifies CASSRLTSGRGEQFF.

The V call is TRBV2, the J call TRBJ2-7, with D uncertain. The J call may be incorrect, as the DNA end agrees better with TRBJ2-5. The CDR3 is made up of 12 amino acids. Germline CDR1 and CDR2: SNHLY and FYNNEI. CDR3 sequence: CASTGLQETQYF. CDR3 DNA: TGTGCCAGCACCGGCTTACAAGAGACCCAGTACTTC.

The chain has TRBV20-1 and TRBJ2-7; D unclear. Trimming took 5 bases from V and 3 from J, leaving 5 bases between them. The CDR3 has 10 amino acids. CDR1 DFQATT and CDR2 SNEGSKA come from the germline V gene (reference sequence). Here the CDR3 DNA reads TGCAGTGCTGGCTACTACGAGCAGTACTTC. Its translation is CSAGYYEQYF.

Written as DNA, the CDR3 is TGTGCCAGCACCTATGGGCCTTCCTACGAGCAGTACTTC. This translates into CASTYGPSYEQYF. The chain recombines TRBV6-2 or TRBV6-3 with TRBJ2-7; D is undetermined. Trimming pared 7 bases from V and 1 base from J, leaving 11 bases between. This CDR3 is built from 13 residues. Germline lookup yields CDR1 MNHEY and CDR2 SVGEGT.

The table lists this clonotype with a few counts. CDR3 sequence reads: CASSLSVRMGTEAFF. The CDR3 DNA follows: TGTGCCAGCAGCTTAAGTGTCAGGATGGGCACTGAAGCTTTCTTT. The V call is TRBV7-2, the J call TRBJ1-1; D gene unclear. Per germline, CDR1 SGHTA and CDR2 FQGNSA. V shed 2 bases and J shed 4 bases, with 14 bases lying between them. The length of the CDR3 is 15 residues. Filled out from reference TRBV7-2 and TRBJ1-1, the complete variable domain reads GAGVSQSPSNKVTEKGKDVELRCDPISGHTALYWYRQSLGQGLEFLIYFQGNSAPDKSGLPSDRFSAERTGGSVSTLTIQRTQQEDSAVYLCASSLSVRMGTEAFFGQGTRLTVV.

This chain joins TRBV6-2 or TRBV6-3 and TRBJ2-4, with D possibly being TRBD2 (5 bases). Trimming cost V 2 bases and J 0 bases, with 11 bases left between them. Germline V CDR1 and CDR2: MNHEY, SVGEGT. The CDR3 runs 16 residues. This CDR3 is CASSYSRELAKNIQYF. CDR3 in DNA: TGTGCCAGCAGTTACAGCCGGGAACTAGCCAAAAACATTCAGTACTTC.

This clonotype was observed a single time. The chain uses TRBV7-2 and TRBJ1-1; D ambiguous. The CDR3 has 15 amino acids. The germline V and J ends were trimmed by 5 bases and 5 bases, with 18 bases remaining between them. CDR1 is SGHTA, CDR2 FQGNSA, per germline. Here the CDR3 reads CASSPKGGVRTEAFF. The CDR3 DNA reads as TGTGCCAGCAGCCCTAAGGGTGGGGTGCGGACTGAAGCTTTCTTT.

This clonotype was counted between two and nine times. V is TRBV10-3 and J is TRBJ2-7; TRBD1 agrees at 7 bases. Per germline, CDR1 ENHRY and CDR2 SYGVKD. Trimming cost V 2 bases and J 7 bases; bases outside gene matches: 11. CDR3 length: 15 residues. This chain's CDR3 is CAISEVGTAYNEQYF. For the CDR3, the DNA is TGTGCCATCAGTGAGGTTGGGACAGCATACAATGAGCAGTACTTC.

About this clonotype itself: Germline is not matched at one junction end, which may reflect a read error. In nucleotides, the CDR3 is TGCAGTGCTATTAAGACTGAATTCTACAAGCAGTACTTC. Translation gives CSAIKTEFYKQYF. The rearrangement links TRBV20-1 to TRBJ2-7; no clear D. CDR1 DFQATT and CDR2 SNEGSKA come from the germline V gene (reference sequence). The CDR3 loop spans 13 amino acids.

The V call is TRBV6-2 or TRBV6-3, the J call TRBJ1-1; D not certain. Germline CDR1 MNHEY, CDR2 SVGEGT. The length of the CDR3 is 13 residues. Trimming cost V 7 bases and J 1 base, with 10 bases left between them. The CDR3 loop is CASIGFSNTEAFF. The CDR3 nucleotides read TGTGCCAGCATTGGATTCTCGAACACTGAAGCTTTCTTT.

This rearrangement joins TRBV6-2 or TRBV6-3 to TRBJ1-5; D is ambiguous. This CDR3 comprises 15 residues. V shed 7 bases and J shed 4 bases, with 17 bases lying between them. Germline V gene lookup returns CDR1 MNHEY and CDR2 SVGEGT. The CDR3, as DNA: TGTGCCAGCATCAACCCGACTGGAGGTAATCAGCCCCAGCATTTT. Protein sequence: CASINPTGGNQPQHF.

The chain links TRBV4-3 to TRBJ1-6, with 11 bases aligning to TRBD1. CDR1 and CDR2 from the germline V gene are LGHNA and YSLEER. J lost 7 bases, V lost 5 bases, and 16 bases had no gene match. The CDR3 runs 19 residues. The CDR3 coding sequence is TGCGCCAGCAGCTGGCGGACAGGGGGCGATGGCCCGAAGAATTCACCCCTCCACTTT. Protein product: CASSWRTGGDGPKNSPLHF.

This clonotype was picked up a small number of times. The genes are TRBV4-1 and TRBJ1-6; no clear D gene. This CDR3 spans 15 amino acids. Germline V gives CDR1 MGHRA, CDR2 YSYEKL. V shed 3 bases and J shed 7 bases, with 13 bases lying between them. In DNA form, the CDR3 reads TGCGCCAGCAGCCATTCGACTCAAGTAAATTCACCCCTCCACTTT. Protein sequence: CASSHSTQVNSPLHF.

V and J are TRBV3-1 and TRBJ1-1; 7 bases are shared with TRBD1. V lost 6 bases to trimming and J lost 5 bases; unmatched junction nucleotides: 12. Germline V gene data show CDR1 as LGHDT and CDR2 as YNNKEL (reference sequence). The CDR3 contains 15 residues. CDR3 protein: CASSFVTGAGTEAFF. The CDR3 coding sequence is TGTGCCAGCAGTTTCGTTACAGGGGCAGGAACTGAAGCTTTCTTT.

J is TRBJ2-7 and V is TRBV14; D is unclear. CDR1 is SGHDN, CDR2 FVKESK, per germline. The V end was cut by 0 bases, the J end by 1 base, with 13 bases between. The CDR3 totals 16 residues. Written as DNA, the CDR3 is TGTGCCAGCAGCCAAGATAGGGTAGCCTGGTCCTACGAGCAGTACTTC. It codes for CASSQDRVAWSYEQYF.

This clonotype was observed once. This chain connects TRBV12-3 or TRBV12-4 to TRBJ1-2; D not certain. V lost 4 bases and J 3 bases, leaving 9 bases between the germline ends. This CDR3 has 13 amino acids. The CDR3 bases are TGTGCCAGCAGTTCCCTCCTATACTATGGCTACACCTTC. Protein product: CASSSLLYYGYTF.

This chain links TRBV7-2 with TRBJ1-2; TRBD1 matches 9 bases. The CDR3 is 14 residues long. The germline V gene encodes CDR1 SGHTA and CDR2 FQGNSA. J lost 4 bases, V lost 3 bases, and 3 bases had no gene match. The CDR3, as DNA: TGTGCCAGCAGCTTCGGGACAGGGATCTATGGCTACACCTTC. Protein sequence: CASSFGTGIYGYTF.

The chain links TRBV30 to TRBJ2-1; 7 nucleotides align to TRBD1. This CDR3 spans 14 amino acids. V lost 0 bases, J lost 7 bases, and 6 bases stayed unmatched. Germline CDR1 reads GTSNPN; CDR2 reads SVGIG (reference sequence). CDR3 bases: TGTGCCTGGAGTGTGACAGGGCTTCTGAATGAGCAGTTCTTC. It specifies CAWSVTGLLNEQFF.

This clonotype was counted a few times. This chain's CDR3 is CAISEARWTRGNEQYF. CDR3 nucleotides: TGTGCCATCAGTGAGGCGCGGTGGACCCGGGGGAATGAGCAGTACTTC. The V call is TRBV10-3, the J call TRBJ2-7; D is possibly TRBD2 (6 bases). CDR3 length: 16 amino acids. Germline values: CDR1 ENHRY, CDR2 SYGVKD. The V end was cut by 2 bases, the J end by 7 bases, with 21 bases between.

The genes are TRBV12-3 or TRBV12-4 and TRBJ1-2, with D hard to call. V lost 6 bases and J lost 0, with 11 bases in between. This CDR3 comprises 14 residues. Here the CDR3 DNA reads TGTGCCAGCAGCCCCGAGCGGGCTAACTATGGCTACACCTTC. This encodes CASSPERANYGYTF.

The genes are TRBV6-2 or TRBV6-3 and TRBJ2-5; 8 bases map to TRBD2. The CDR3 covers 13 residues. J lost 4 bases, V lost 5 bases, and 3 bases had no gene match. Germline CDR1 reads MNHEY; CDR2 reads SVGEGT. The CDR3 DNA reads TGTGCCAGCAGTCACGGGGGGGTAGAGACCCAGTACTTC. This gives the protein CASSHGGVETQYF.

The chain links TRBV7-2 to TRBJ1-1; D is undetermined. The V gene's germline CDR1 is SGHTA and CDR2 FQGNSA. This CDR3 is built from 13 residues. Trimming removed 1 base from V and 6 bases from J, with 9 bases in between. CDR3 sequence: CASSLGGGSEAFF. The CDR3 region has the DNA TGTGCCAGCAGCTTAGGTGGAGGGTCTGAAGCTTTCTTT. Complete variable domain (other parts from reference TRBV7-2 and TRBJ1-1): GAGVSQSPSNKVTEKGKDVELRCDPISGHTALYWYRQSLGQGLEFLIYFQGNSAPDKSGLPSDRFSAERTGGSVSTLTIQRTQQEDSAVYLCASSLGGGSEAFFGQGTRLTVV.

V usage is TRBV29-1 and J usage is TRBJ1-2; D ambiguous. CDR1 is SQVTM, CDR2 ANQGSEA, per germline. This CDR3 has 13 residues. V was clipped by 5 bases and J by 9 bases, with 19 bases between them. CDR3 residues: CSVLPGGLVSYTF. CDR3 nucleotides: TGCAGCGTTCTTCCAGGAGGGCTTGTGAGCTACACCTTC.

In the case of this clonotype: A much larger clone is a single base away; this may be a read error. V gene TRBV29-1 combines with J gene TRBJ2-5; no reliable D call. This CDR3 region has 11 residues. The germline CDR1 and CDR2 sequences are SQVTM and ANQGSEA. V was trimmed by 8 bases and J by 2 bases, leaving 9 bases between them. DNA of the CDR3: TGCAGCAGATCGCGACAAGAGACCCAGTACTTC. Protein: CSRSRQETQYF. Complete variable domain (other parts from reference TRBV29-1 and TRBJ2-5): SAVISQKPSRDICQRGTSLTIQCQVDSQVTMMFWYRQQPGQSLTLIATANQGSEATYESGFVIDKFPISRPNLTFSTLTVSNMSPEDSSIYLCSRSRQETQYFGPGTRLLVL.